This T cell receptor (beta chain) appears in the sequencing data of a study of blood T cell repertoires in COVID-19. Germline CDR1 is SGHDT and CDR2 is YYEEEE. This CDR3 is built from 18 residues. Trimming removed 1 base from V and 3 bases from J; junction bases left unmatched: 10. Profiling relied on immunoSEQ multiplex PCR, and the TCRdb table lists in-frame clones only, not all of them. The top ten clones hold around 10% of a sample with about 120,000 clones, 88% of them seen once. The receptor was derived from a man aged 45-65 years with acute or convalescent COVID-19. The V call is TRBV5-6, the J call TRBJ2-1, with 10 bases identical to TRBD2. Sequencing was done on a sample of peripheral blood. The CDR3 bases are TGTGCCAGCAGCTTGAATCGGGTGGGGACTAGCGTCTACAATGAGCAGTTCTTC. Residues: CASSLNRVGTSVYNEQFF.